Shown below are 9 T cell receptor beta chains from a single sample sequenced in a study of cytomegalovirus exposure and HLA in healthy donors. Researchers ran the PCR with 60 Vbeta and 13 Jbeta primers. Profiling relied on immunoSEQ multiplex PCR, and the TCRdb table lists in-frame clones only, not all of them. The data show approximately 100,000 clones, approximately 89% seen once. Input material: PBMCs. These receptors were taken from a man younger than 40 in good health and CMV-seronegative.

This clone was seen just once. CDR3 protein: CASIEFLGANVLTF. Written as DNA, the CDR3 is TGTGCCAGTATAGAGTTTCTTGGGGCCAACGTCCTGACTTTC. This chain uses TRBV28 with TRBJ2-6, with unresolved D. The CDR3 runs 14 residues. The V and J ends lost 9 bases and 3 bases respectively, with 12 bases between them. Germline V gene sequence: CDR1 MDHEN, CDR2 SYDVKM.

This clone has a handful of counts. V and J are TRBV5-1 and TRBJ1-1, with D tentatively TRBD1 (5 bases). The CDR3 runs 14 residues. Germline V gives CDR1 SGHRS, CDR2 YFSETQ. V lost 4 bases and J 4 bases, leaving 14 bases between the germline ends. This CDR3 is CASSDQGGTTEAFF. CDR3 coding DNA: TGCGCCAGCAGCGATCAGGGTGGAACCACTGAAGCTTTCTTT.

The rearrangement joins TRBV29-1 to TRBJ2-1; D is possibly TRBD2 (6 bases). CDR1 and CDR2 from the germline V gene are SQVTM and ANQGSEA. Trimming removed 8 bases from V and 4 bases from J, with 18 bases in between. The CDR3 is made up of 14 amino acids. This chain's CDR3 is CSPRDSGYYNEQFF. The CDR3 bases are TGCAGCCCCCGGGACTCCGGTTATTACAATGAGCAGTTCTTC.

The chain combines TRBV9 with TRBJ2-6; TRBD2 matches at 9 bases. CDR3 size: 18 residues. From germline, CDR1 is SGDLS and CDR2 YYNGEE. V dropped 0 bases and J dropped 1; count of bases not matched to a gene: 5. The CDR3 coding sequence is TGTGCCAGCAGCGTAGGTCTTAGCGGGAGTTCTGGGGCCAACGTCCTGACTTTC. As protein: CASSVGLSGSSGANVLTF.

A few counts support this clone. The chain has TRBV2 and TRBJ1-1; 10 bases map to TRBD1. V trimming: 5 bases; J trimming: 3 bases; junction bases outside the gene matches: 3. The CDR3 length is 14 residues. The germline gives CDR1 SNHLY, CDR2 FYNNEI. In nucleotides, the CDR3 is TGTGCCAGCAGTTGGGACAGGGGCGACACTGAAGCTTTCTTT. This encodes CASSWDRGDTEAFF.

The chain joins TRBV4-3 to TRBJ1-3; 11 bases agree with TRBD1. V gave up 0 bases and J gave up 0 bases; unmatched junction bases: 10. Germline CDR1 LGHNA, CDR2 YSLEER. The CDR3 is 20 residues long. The CDR3: CASSQDLGQGGLSSGNTIYF. The CDR3 DNA reads TGCGCCAGCAGCCAAGATTTGGGACAGGGGGGGTTAAGCTCTGGAAACACCATATATTTT.

This chain uses TRBV5-4 with TRBJ2-7; D is possibly TRBD1 (6 bases). The germline V and J ends were trimmed by 4 bases and 2 bases, with 13 bases remaining between them. The CDR3 loop spans 14 amino acids. The germline CDR1 and CDR2 sequences are SGHNT and YYREEE (reference sequence). The DNA of the CDR3 is TGTGCCAGCAGCGACGGGACACAGCCCTACGAGCAGTACTTC. The encoded protein is CASSDGTQPYEQYF.

The chain has TRBV2 and TRBJ1-5; 7 nucleotides match TRBD1. Germline values: CDR1 SNHLY, CDR2 FYNNEI. The V segment lost 9 bases and the J segment 4 bases; nucleotides outside the gene matches: 12. The CDR3 sequence is 15 residues long. The CDR3 bases are TGTGCCAGAGGAGGTATCGGGACAGATAATCAGCCCCAGCATTTT. Protein sequence: CARGGIGTDNQPQHF.

V and J are TRBV6-6 and TRBJ2-7; 8 positions agree with TRBD1. The CDR3 totals 15 residues. The ends lost 6 bases at V and 5 bases at J; junction bases unmatched: 12. From germline, CDR1 is MNHNY and CDR2 SVGAGI (reference sequence). CDR3 residues: CASRVTGTGSHEQYF. The DNA for the CDR3 is TGTGCCAGCAGGGTCACCGGGACAGGTTCCCACGAGCAGTACTTC.